This T cell receptor (beta chain) was sequenced in a study of blood T cell repertoires in COVID-19. Germline CDR1 reads WSHSY; CDR2 reads SAAADI. V lost 6 bases and J 0 bases, leaving 11 bases between the germline ends. The CDR3 consists of 14 residues. In the source study's methods: From reference gene primer amplification, estimates of nucleated cell counts were derived. TCRdb keeps only in-frame clones here, not all; method: immunoSEQ multiplex PCR. Clone size and the V and J calls come from that table; the DNA yielded D and trimming. In the table there are approximately 240,000 clones, approximately 80% of which are singletons.

The chain links TRBV10-2 to TRBJ1-1; tentative D call: TRBD1 (6 bases). Sequenced sample: peripheral blood. The source of this sequence is a woman aged 55-70 years with active or convalescent COVID-19. As DNA, the CDR3 is TGCGCCAGCAGGGGCAGGGGCATGAACACTGAAGCTTTCTTT. Translation gives CASRGRGMNTEAFF.